This passage covers 29 T cell receptor beta chains from one sample sequenced in a study of spatial heterogeneity in lung cancer. Time point of the sample: blood at routine non-recurrence follow-up after resection. Sequencing covered unsorted whole RNA taken from tumor, nontumor lung or frozen PBMC. A single record per CDR3 protein comes from TCRdb applying MiXCR to the 5' RACE reads. The table includes about 120,000 distinct CDR3 sequences, over 9% detected once. Here the sequenced sample was PBMCs, taken at follow-up. These receptors originate from a male donor with early-stage non-small cell lung cancer.

This clonotype showed up just a few times. The genes are TRBV18 and TRBJ2-7; the match to TRBD1 covers 10 bases. With V trimmed by 5 bases and J by 2 bases, 3 bases remained unmatched. The CDR3 spans 14 residues. Germline CDR1 is KGHSH and CDR2 is LQKENI. The CDR3 bases are TGTGCCAGCTCATCCGGGACAGGGGCCTACGAGCAGTACTTC. Translating it yields CASSSGTGAYEQYF.

A remark on this clonotype: Relative to the germline gene, one junction end is altered; a read error may explain this. The V gene is TRBV15, the J gene TRBJ2-4; possibly TRBD2 for D (5 bases). The germline V gene has CDR1 LNHNV and CDR2 YYDKDF (reference sequence). The CDR3 runs 16 residues. The CDR3 DNA sequence: TGTGCCACCAGCAGAGATTACGGGAAATCCAAAATCATTCAGTACTTC. This encodes CATSRDYGKSKIIQYF.

There are many counts of this clonotype. The V and J genes are TRBV5-4 and TRBJ1-3, with 8 bases fitting TRBD1. The trim removed 2 bases at V and 0 bases at J, leaving 1 base unmatched. Germline V gives CDR1 SGHNT, CDR2 YYREEE (reference sequence). This CDR3 region has 15 residues. CDR3 sequence reads: CASSLQGGSGNTIYF. CDR3 DNA sequence: TGTGCCAGCAGCTTACAGGGGGGCTCTGGAAACACCATATATTTT.

The V call is TRBV20-1, the J call TRBJ2-7; the match to TRBD1 covers 9 bases. Trimming took 5 bases from V and 3 from J; bases not matched to a gene: 11. This CDR3 contains 15 residues. Per the germline V gene, CDR1 is DFQATT and CDR2 is SNEGSKA (reference sequence). The CDR3 reads CSASPGQGYRYEQYF. CDR3 coding DNA: TGCAGTGCTTCCCCGGGACAGGGCTATCGCTACGAGCAGTACTTC.

Only a few counts were recorded for this clonotype. This chain joins TRBV7-3 and TRBJ2-1; 10 nucleotides match TRBD1. V trimming: 5 bases; J trimming: 7 bases; junction bases outside the gene matches: 29. CDR1 and CDR2 (germline): SGHTA, FQGTGA. The length of the CDR3 is 22 residues. The DNA for the CDR3 is TGTGCCAGCAGCCACAGGACTCGCGACAAAAGCTCTCCGGGACAGGGGTTTAATGAGCAGTTCTTC. This gives the protein CASSHRTRDKSSPGQGFNEQFF.

This clonotype was counted only a few times. V gene TRBV20-1 combines with J gene TRBJ1-3; no definite D call. The V end was cut by 4 bases, the J end by 0 bases, with 13 bases between. Germline loops: CDR1 DFQATT, CDR2 SNEGSKA (reference sequence). This CDR3 region has 15 residues. CDR3 nucleotide sequence: TGCAGTGCTACTCACCGATTCAGCTCTGGAAACACCATATATTTT. Amino acid sequence: CSATHRFSSGNTIYF.

This clonotype was seen only a few times. V and J are TRBV5-1 and TRBJ1-1; D is uncertain. The CDR3 length is 13 residues. The V and J ends lost 3 bases and 1 base respectively, with 7 bases between them. CDR1 is SGHRS and CDR2 is YFSETQ in the germline V gene. The CDR3 bases are TGCGCCAGCAGCTCGGACGGGAACACTGAAGCTTTCTTT. Translation: CASSSDGNTEAFF.

The chain recombines TRBV5-1 with TRBJ1-1; D is undetermined. The CDR3 sequence is 14 residues long. V dropped 0 bases and J dropped 4 bases, with 10 bases sitting between them. CDR1 is SGHRS and CDR2 is YFSETQ in the germline V gene. CDR3 DNA: TGCGCCAGCAGCTTGGTCGACCTGGGCACTGAAGCTTTCTTT. Its translation is CASSLVDLGTEAFF.

This clonotype has at least ten counts. The V gene is TRBV20-1, the J gene TRBJ2-1; no definite D call. This CDR3 has 12 amino acids. Germline values: CDR1 DFQATT, CDR2 SNEGSKA (reference sequence). The ends were cut back, 6 bases at V and 5 bases at J, with 11 bases in the middle. The CDR3 loop reads CSANVLNNEQFF. CDR3 nucleotide sequence: TGCAGTGCAAACGTCTTAAACAATGAGCAGTTCTTC.

This clonotype was recorded at least ten times. This chain uses TRBV5-1 with TRBJ2-7, with TRBD1 matching 10 bases. The CDR3 sequence is 13 residues long. Germline assignment: CDR1 SGHRS and CDR2 YFSETQ. J gave up 6 bases and V 4 bases, and 4 bases lay outside the gene matches. CDR3 loop: CASSPGTGVEQYF. Here the CDR3 DNA reads TGCGCCAGCAGCCCAGGGACAGGGGTCGAGCAGTACTTC.

The rearrangement links TRBV4-2 to TRBJ2-1; possible D gene TRBD2, 6 bases. The V end was cut by 3 bases, the J end by 0 bases, with 24 bases between. The CDR3 length is 20 residues. CDR1 and CDR2 from the germline V gene are LGHNA and YNFKEQ. The CDR3 bases are TGTGCCAGCAGCCACCCTTCGGAGGGCCCCTTTTTAAGCTCCTACAATGAGCAGTTCTTC. Amino acids: CASSHPSEGPFLSSYNEQFF.

The rearrangement links TRBV27 to TRBJ2-7; 10 nucleotides align to TRBD1. The CDR3 sequence is 14 residues long. The V gene end was trimmed by 8 bases and the J gene end by 4 bases; junction bases not matched to a gene: 8. The germline V gene encodes CDR1 MNHEY and CDR2 SMNVEV (reference sequence). The CDR3 nucleotides read TGTGCCAGCCGATGGGGACAGGGGATGTACGAGCAGTACTTC. It encodes CASRWGQGMYEQYF.

This clonotype was counted many times. The rearrangement uses TRBV5-1 and TRBJ2-3; TRBD2 is a possible D gene (6 bases). V was clipped by 6 bases and J by 10 bases, with 12 bases between them. Germline CDR1 SGHRS, CDR2 YFSETQ. The CDR3 length is 11 residues. The CDR3 DNA reads TGCGCCAGCACTGACGGGGGTTCGCAGTATTTT. It yields the protein CASTDGGSQYF.

The chain has TRBV6-2 or TRBV6-3 and TRBJ1-1; D unresolved. The CDR3 totals 12 residues. From germline, CDR1 is MNHEY and CDR2 SVGEGT. The V end was cut by 5 bases, the J end by 5 bases, with 9 bases between. DNA for the CDR3: TGTGCCAGCAGTCCAATCGGGACTGAAGCTTTCTTT. It is translated as CASSPIGTEAFF.

The chain combines TRBV5-5 with TRBJ1-2; unclear D gene. CDR1 is SGHKS and CDR2 is YYEKEE in the germline V gene (reference sequence). Trimming stripped 2 bases from V and 8 bases from J, with 10 bases between. CDR3 size: 12 residues. CDR3 sequence: CASSLEGHGYTF. For the CDR3, the DNA is TGTGCCAGCAGCTTAGAAGGGCACGGCTACACCTTC.

V usage is TRBV3-1 and J usage is TRBJ2-7, with D hard to call. Germline lookup yields CDR1 LGHDT and CDR2 YNNKEL (reference sequence). V lost 1 base to trimming and J lost 5 bases, with 3 bases between them. This CDR3 has 11 residues. Here the CDR3 reads CASSQVDEQYF. The CDR3 DNA reads TGTGCCAGCAGCCAAGTGGACGAGCAGTACTTC.

The CDR3 nucleotides read TGTGCCAGCACCAAGAGGGGGGAGCAGCCCCAGCATTTT. Translation gives CASTKRGEQPQHF. This chain uses TRBV2 with TRBJ1-5, with D possibly being TRBD1 (6 bases). The germline V gene encodes CDR1 SNHLY and CDR2 FYNNEI. This CDR3 has 13 amino acids. The ends were cut back, 7 bases at V and 7 bases at J, with 14 bases in the middle.

This clonotype was detected a few times. The rearrangement uses TRBV5-4 and TRBJ2-3; D gene unclear. Germline assignment: CDR1 SGHNT and CDR2 YYREEE (reference sequence). This CDR3 comprises 15 residues. The V gene lost 2 bases and the J gene lost 3 bases, with 13 bases spanning the gap. Here the CDR3 reads CASSLGEVSTDTQYF. The DNA of the CDR3 is TGTGCCAGCAGCTTAGGTGAGGTGTCAACAGATACGCAGTATTTT.

The chain recombines TRBV3-1 with TRBJ2-6; D unresolved. In germline, CDR1 is LGHDT, CDR2 YNNKEL (reference sequence). The CDR3 length is 15 residues. V shed 3 bases and J shed 1 base, with 7 bases lying between them. CDR3 region: CASSHTDSGANVLTF. Here the CDR3 DNA reads TGTGCCAGCAGCCACACCGATTCTGGGGCCAACGTCCTGACTTTC.

This clonotype was counted only a few times. The J gene is TRBJ2-7, the V gene TRBV4-2, with unresolved D. V lost 0 bases and J 4 bases, leaving 7 bases between the germline ends. CDR1 and CDR2 from the germline V gene are LGHNA and YNFKEQ. CDR3 size: 13 residues. In DNA form, the CDR3 reads TGTGCCAGCAGCCAAGATGGGCAGTACGAGCAGTACTTC. Amino acid sequence: CASSQDGQYEQYF.

This chain uses TRBV18 with TRBJ1-1; no clear D gene. The CDR3 has 11 residues. Germline CDR1 and CDR2: KGHSH and LQKENI. The V and J ends lost 6 bases and 8 bases respectively, with 10 bases between them. The CDR3 DNA is TGTGCCAGCTCCCCAAGGGAGGAAGCTTTCTTT. It translates to CASSPREEAFF.

The J gene is TRBJ2-3, the V gene TRBV5-4; possibly TRBD2 for D (6 bases). CDR3 length: 14 amino acids. CDR1 and CDR2 from the germline V gene are SGHNT and YYREEE (reference sequence). Deletions cut 6 bases from V and 2 bases from J, with 13 bases between. DNA of the CDR3: TGTGCCAGCAACCGGGACTCGCACACAGATACGCAGTATTTT. Translating gives CASNRDSHTDTQYF. Combining the CDR3 with reference TRBV5-4 and TRBJ2-3 gives the whole variable domain ETGVTQSPTHLIKTRGQQVTLRCSSQSGHNTVSWYQQALGQGPQFIFQYYREEENGRGNFPPRFSGLQFPNYSSELNVNALELDDSALYLCASNRDSHTDTQYFGPGTRLTVL.

This clonotype was detected a few times. The J gene is TRBJ2-2, the V gene TRBV2; maybe TRBD1 (5 bases). CDR1 is SNHLY, CDR2 FYNNEI, per germline. The CDR3 has 15 residues. V was trimmed by 7 bases and J by 0 bases, leaving 12 bases between them. The CDR3 sequence is CASTEQGTNTGELFF. The CDR3 nucleotides are TGTGCCAGCACCGAGCAGGGAACGAACACCGGGGAGCTGTTTTTT.

The chain recombines TRBV20-1 with TRBJ2-1; 7 nucleotides agree with TRBD2. Germline trimming cut 6 bases from V and 6 bases from J; bases unmatched to any gene: 8. The CDR3 spans 13 residues. Per the germline V gene, CDR1 is DFQATT and CDR2 is SNEGSKA (reference sequence). The CDR3 nucleotides are TGCAGTGCGACTGGGGGGGGTCGCAATGAGCAGTTCTTC. Its translation is CSATGGGRNEQFF.

This clonotype was found many times. The chain has TRBV9 and TRBJ2-5; D remains unclear. The CDR3 covers 16 residues. Germline V gene data show CDR1 as SGDLS and CDR2 as YYNGEE. V shed 4 bases and J shed 1 base, with 17 bases lying between them. The CDR3 nucleotides are TGTGCCAGCAGCCCCCGCGTATCCCTCGGCCAAGAGACCCAGTACTTC. Encoded protein: CASSPRVSLGQETQYF.

This clonotype was detected many times. This sequence joins TRBV29-1 and TRBJ2-7; 9 bases fit TRBD1. CDR3 size: 13 residues. Unmatched junction bases numbered 7, after V lost 4 bases and J lost 6 bases. Germline lookup yields CDR1 SQVTM and CDR2 ANQGSEA. CDR3 DNA sequence: TGCAGCGTTGTCCCCGGACAGGGGCGCGAGCAGTACTTC. This gives the protein CSVVPGQGREQYF.

This clonotype has ten or more counts. The V call is TRBV6-2 or TRBV6-3, the J call TRBJ2-2; D unresolved. Germline V gene data show CDR1 as MNHEY and CDR2 as SVGEGT. Trimming removed 2 bases at V and 4 bases at J, with 14 bases between. The CDR3 covers 16 residues. The CDR3 DNA is TGTGCCAGCAGTTACAGGCAGAGAGGTAGCACCGGGGAGCTGTTTTTT. It translates to CASSYRQRGSTGELFF.

The chain carries TRBV12-3 or TRBV12-4 and TRBJ2-7; D is perhaps TRBD1 (5 bases). The CDR3 runs 12 residues. Trimming shortened V by 5 bases and J by 3 bases, and 8 bases separated the two germline ends. The CDR3 sequence: CASSIQDYEQYF. The CDR3 DNA reads as TGTGCCAGCAGTATACAGGACTACGAGCAGTACTTC.

This rearrangement joins TRBV5-1 to TRBJ1-2; weak D call: TRBD1 (5 bases). Trimming removed 0 bases from V and 13 bases from J, with 13 bases in between. CDR1 SGHRS and CDR2 YFSETQ come from the germline V gene. The CDR3 runs 12 residues. The CDR3: CASSLANGGLTF. In DNA form, the CDR3 reads TGCGCCAGCAGCTTGGCCAACGGGGGTCTCACCTTC.